Presented here are 31 T cell receptor beta chains from one specimen sequenced in a study of control samples from healthy donors and cancer patients. Some clones are missing from TCRdb's copy, which holds only in-frame ones; the method was immunoSEQ multiplex PCR. This specimen shows some 180,000 clones; the ten leading clones hold approximately 2.2%. The specimen was blood. The receptors were gathered from a woman aged 25 to 45 in good health.

This sequence joins TRBV3-1 (or the pseudogene TRBV3-2) and TRBJ2-2; no firm D call. CDR1 and CDR2 (germline): LGHDT, YNNKEL (reference sequence). The CDR3 sequence is 18 residues long. V shed 4 bases and J shed 2 bases, with 20 bases lying between them. The CDR3 reads CASSPQVPLSGNTGELFF. The CDR3 region has the DNA TGTGCCAGCAGCCCTCAGGTGCCTCTCTCTGGTAACACCGGGGAGCTGTTTTTT.

The chain joins TRBV3-1 (or the pseudogene TRBV3-2) to TRBJ1-1, with 11 bases aligning to TRBD1. The CDR3 runs 16 residues. V shed 2 bases and J 4 bases; nucleotides not matched to a gene: 6. From germline, CDR1 is LGHDT and CDR2 YNNKEL (reference sequence). CDR3 region: CASSQLGGTGGTEAFF. In DNA form, the CDR3 reads TGTGCCAGCAGCCAACTAGGGGGGACAGGGGGCACTGAAGCTTTCTTT.

The J gene is TRBJ2-4, the V gene TRBV9, with a weak D call TRBD2 (7 bases). The CDR3 totals 15 residues. Germline CDR1 SGDLS, CDR2 YYNGEE. The germline V and J ends were trimmed by 2 bases and 8 bases, with 17 bases remaining between them. The CDR3 nucleotides are TGTGCCAGCAGCGTGGGAGGGCGAGGGGGAGACATTCAGTACTTC. Protein sequence: CASSVGGRGGDIQYF.

This rearrangement joins TRBV7-2 to TRBJ1-5; TRBD1 matches at 7 bases. Germline CDR1 and CDR2: SGHTA and FQGNSA. The V and J ends lost 2 bases and 5 bases, in that order; junction bases with no gene match: 18. The CDR3 totals 19 residues. The CDR3 loop reads CASSLTETGWDAGYQPQHF. As DNA, the CDR3 is TGTGCCAGCAGCTTAACCGAGACAGGGTGGGACGCAGGGTATCAGCCCCAGCATTTT. Looking up the rest from reference TRBV7-2 and TRBJ1-5 gives the full variable domain: GAGVSQSPSNKVTEKGKDVELRCDPISGHTALYWYRQSLGQGLEFLIYFQGNSAPDKSGLPSDRFSAERTGGSVSTLTIQRTQQEDSAVYLCASSLTETGWDAGYQPQHFGDGTRLSIL.

V is TRBV6-2 or TRBV6-3 and J is TRBJ2-7, with D hard to call. The CDR3 consists of 12 residues. CDR1 and CDR2 from the germline V gene are MNHEY and SVGEGT. V shed 5 bases and J shed 12 bases, with 17 bases lying between them. CDR3 sequence: CASSAPFSRWYF. For the CDR3, the DNA is TGTGCCAGCAGTGCCCCTTTTAGCCGTTGGTACTTC.

The V call is TRBV7-9, the J call TRBJ1-2; D is unresolved. Trimming took off 2 bases at V and 2 bases at J, with 6 bases between the two ends. CDR1 and CDR2 (germline): SEHNR, FQNEAQ (reference sequence). This CDR3 is built from 13 residues. The CDR3 loop is CASSLKQNYGYTF. CDR3 nucleotide sequence: TGTGCCAGCAGCTTAAAACAGAACTATGGCTACACCTTC.

The CDR3 sequence: CASRDRVSSYGYTF. The CDR3 DNA reads TGTGCCAGCAGGGACAGGGTTTCTAGCTATGGCTACACCTTC. The rearrangement links TRBV7-2 to TRBJ1-2; 8 bases map to TRBD1. The germline CDR1 and CDR2 sequences are SGHTA and FQGNSA. Unmatched junction bases numbered 7, after V lost 6 bases and J lost 4 bases. This CDR3 is 14 amino acids long.

This chain uses TRBV6-1 with TRBJ1-1; unclear D gene. V was pared by 2 bases and J by 4 bases, with 14 bases between. The CDR3 is 15 residues long. CDR1 and CDR2 (germline): MNHNS, SASEGT. The CDR3 reads CASSEFGELSTEAFF. The CDR3 DNA sequence: TGTGCCAGCAGTGAATTTGGGGAGTTGAGCACTGAAGCTTTCTTT.

The chain couples TRBV5-5 to TRBJ1-1; TRBD1 is a possible D gene (5 bases). The CDR3 loop spans 18 amino acids. V lost 5 bases and J lost 6, with 29 bases in between. Germline V gene lookup returns CDR1 SGHKS and CDR2 YYEKEE (reference sequence). The CDR3 DNA is TGTGCCAGCAGTTTTGCTGCGGGTACCAGCATGTTGGGGGCTGAAGCTTTCTTT. This codes for CASSFAAGTSMLGAEAFF.

The genes are TRBV4-3 and TRBJ2-2; no reliable D call. Per the germline V gene, CDR1 is LGHNA and CDR2 is YSLEER. Between the trimmed V and J ends, which lost 1 base and 9 bases, there was a span of 9 bases. The CDR3 spans 13 residues. DNA of the CDR3: TGCGCCAGCAGCCAAGGGGGTTGGCGGGAGCTGTTTTTT. Residues: CASSQGGWRELFF.

This sequence joins TRBV6-2 or TRBV6-3 and TRBJ2-7; 10 bases are a match to TRBD2. With V trimmed by 2 bases and J by 2 bases, 3 bases remained unmatched. This CDR3 has 15 amino acids. Germline values: CDR1 MNHEY, CDR2 SVGEGT. The CDR3 DNA is TGTGCCAGCAGTTACCTAGCGGGGGTTGCCTACGAGCAGTACTTC. This encodes CASSYLAGVAYEQYF.

This rearrangement joins TRBV19 to TRBJ1-5, with 8 bases fitting TRBD1. J lost 6 bases, V lost 7 bases, and 11 bases had no gene match. CDR1 is LNHDA and CDR2 is SQIVND in the germline V gene (reference sequence). This CDR3 region has 15 residues. The CDR3 nucleotides read TGTGCCAGTAATCCCCTCAGGGGGCGCGTTCAGCCCCAGCATTTT. This gives the protein CASNPLRGRVQPQHF.

The V call is TRBV5-1, the J call TRBJ1-6; 7 positions agree with TRBD1. With 7 bases clipped from V and 1 base from J, the junction kept 8 bases outside the gene matches. Germline V CDR1 and CDR2: SGHRS, YFSETQ. The CDR3 covers 16 residues. CDR3 DNA sequence: TGCGCCAGCCGGCTGGGACAGAATTCCTATAATTCACCCCTCCACTTT. Encoded protein: CASRLGQNSYNSPLHF. The whole variable domain, filled in from reference TRBV5-1 and TRBJ1-6, reads KAGVTQTPRYLIKTRGQQVTLSCSPISGHRSVSWYQQTPGQGLQFLFEYFSETQRNKGNFPGRFSGRQFSNSRSEMNVSTLELGDSALYLCASRLGQNSYNSPLHFGNGTRLTVT.

The chain carries TRBV5-1 and TRBJ2-7; D gene ambiguous. V gave up 2 bases and J gave up 4 bases, with 7 bases separating them. CDR3 size: 12 residues. Germline values: CDR1 SGHRS, CDR2 YFSETQ. The CDR3 sequence: CASSFAGYEQYF. The CDR3 DNA is TGCGCCAGCAGCTTCGCCGGATACGAGCAGTACTTC. Filled out from reference TRBV5-1 and TRBJ2-7, the complete variable domain reads KAGVTQTPRYLIKTRGQQVTLSCSPISGHRSVSWYQQTPGQGLQFLFEYFSETQRNKGNFPGRFSGRQFSNSRSEMNVSTLELGDSALYLCASSFAGYEQYFGPGTRLTVT.

The chain links TRBV2 to TRBJ1-2; D is perhaps TRBD1 (6 bases). Trimming cost V 5 bases and J 1 base, with 11 bases left between them. CDR3 length: 14 residues. Germline CDR1 is SNHLY and CDR2 is FYNNEI. Here the CDR3 reads CASSPDRFNYGYTF. Written as DNA, the CDR3 is TGTGCCAGCAGTCCAGACAGGTTTAACTATGGCTACACCTTC. Using reference TRBV2 and TRBJ1-2 for the parts outside the CDR3, the full variable domain is EPEVTQTPSHQVTQMGQEVILRCVPISNHLYFYWYRQILGQKVEFLVSFYNNEISEKSEIFDDQFSVERPDGSNFTLKIRSTKLEDSAMYFCASSPDRFNYGYTFGSGTRLTVV.

The chain couples TRBV27 to TRBJ2-1; 7 bases agree with TRBD2. This CDR3 has 14 amino acids. Trimming cost V 9 bases and J 3 bases; bases outside gene matches: 8. Germline values: CDR1 MNHEY, CDR2 SMNVEV (reference sequence). CDR3 residues: CARHRLAGYNEQFF. The CDR3 DNA sequence: TGTGCCAGACACAGACTAGCTGGCTACAATGAGCAGTTCTTC.

This chain links TRBV18 with TRBJ2-1; tentative D call: TRBD1 (5 bases). There are 14 residues in the CDR3. V shed 4 bases and J shed 4 bases, with 11 bases lying between them. CDR1 KGHSH and CDR2 LQKENI come from the germline V gene. The CDR3 sequence is CASSRGTGYNEQFF. The CDR3 DNA sequence: TGTGCCAGCTCACGGGGCACAGGTTACAATGAGCAGTTCTTC.

The rearrangement links TRBV19 to TRBJ1-6, with D possibly being TRBD1 (5 bases). The germline gives CDR1 LNHDA, CDR2 SQIVND (reference sequence). This CDR3 has 12 residues. Trimming shortened V by 7 bases and J by 9 bases, and 10 bases separated the two germline ends. The chain's CDR3 is CASNTGASPLHF. CDR3 DNA sequence: TGTGCCAGTAATACAGGCGCTTCACCCCTCCACTTT.

This chain joins TRBV11-2 and TRBJ2-1; D possibly matches TRBD1 or TRBD2 (6 bases each). V was cut by 5 bases and J by 6 bases, with 14 bases left in between. This CDR3 spans 14 amino acids. Germline V lookup: CDR1 SGHAT, CDR2 FQNNGV. The CDR3 DNA is TGTGCCAGCAGCCGGACCCGGGGGCCCAATGAGCAGTTCTTC. Its translation: CASSRTRGPNEQFF.

J is TRBJ1-4 and V is TRBV5-1, with D hard to call. CDR1 is SGHRS, CDR2 YFSETQ, per germline. Trimming took 2 bases from V and 3 from J, leaving 11 bases between them. The CDR3 consists of 15 residues. CDR3 protein: CASSFGYSANEKLFF. The CDR3 DNA reads TGCGCCAGCAGCTTCGGGTATTCGGCTAATGAAAAACTGTTTTTT.

J is TRBJ1-2 and V is TRBV12-5; D might be TRBD1 (5 bases). The CDR3 sequence is 16 residues long. V was trimmed by 0 bases and J by 4 bases, leaving 15 bases between them. Germline V gene sequence: CDR1 LGHNT, CDR2 FRNRAP. CDR3 sequence: CASGLVLRGAGYGYTF. For the CDR3, the DNA is TGTGCTAGTGGTTTGGTACTAAGGGGCGCGGGCTATGGCTACACCTTC.

The rearrangement uses TRBV27 and TRBJ2-7, with D possibly matching TRBD1 (6 bases). Germline assignment: CDR1 MNHEY and CDR2 SMNVEV (reference sequence). V shed 8 bases and J shed 2 bases, with 13 bases lying between them. The CDR3 is 13 residues long. CDR3 protein: CASGTGTTYEQYF. CDR3 in DNA: TGTGCCAGCGGAACAGGGACAACCTACGAGCAGTACTTC.

The chain employs TRBV19 and TRBJ2-7; 7 nucleotides line up with TRBD1. In germline, CDR1 is LNHDA, CDR2 SQIVND (reference sequence). This CDR3 comprises 15 residues. Trimming at V came to 6 bases and at J to 3 bases, leaving 11 bases not matched to a gene. The CDR3 DNA is TGTGCCAGTAGCCGTCGGGACAGCAGAAACTACGAGCAGTACTTC. It encodes CASSRRDSRNYEQYF.

The chain has TRBV3-1 (or the pseudogene TRBV3-2) and TRBJ2-3, with 10 nucleotides matching TRBD1. The CDR3 runs to 15 residues. The J segment lost 3 bases and the V segment lost 1 base, leaving 1 base of the junction unmatched. CDR1 LGHDT and CDR2 YNNKEL come from the germline V gene (reference sequence). CDR3 sequence reads: CASSQAGQGTDTQYF. The CDR3 DNA is TGTGCCAGCAGCCAAGCGGGACAGGGGACAGATACGCAGTATTTT.

V usage is TRBV5-1 and J usage is TRBJ2-7; D unresolved. The CDR3 length is 12 residues. CDR1 is SGHRS and CDR2 is YFSETQ in the germline V gene. Trimming took off 0 bases at V and 5 bases at J, with 6 bases between the two ends. CDR3 nucleotides: TGCGCCAGCAGCTTGGATATCCACGAGCAGTACTTC. It translates to CASSLDIHEQYF.

This chain joins TRBV18 and TRBJ2-6; no definite D call. Germline V gives CDR1 KGHSH, CDR2 LQKENI. This CDR3 contains 16 residues. The ends were cut back, 1 base at V and 1 base at J, with 8 bases in the middle. CDR3 protein: CASSPLAGSGANVLTF. CDR3 sequence (DNA): TGTGCCAGCTCACCACTTGCAGGATCTGGGGCCAACGTCCTGACTTTC.

The chain couples TRBV7-2 to TRBJ2-2; D gene uncertain. Trimming cost V 4 bases and J 4 bases, with 10 bases left between them. The CDR3 spans 14 residues. CDR1 SGHTA and CDR2 FQGNSA come from the germline V gene. In nucleotides, the CDR3 is TGTGCCAGCAGCTCGCGACCTAGCACCGGGGAGCTGTTTTTT. Its protein product is CASSSRPSTGELFF.

V is TRBV28 and J is TRBJ2-7; TRBD2 agrees at 8 bases. The CDR3 runs to 16 residues. The V and J ends lost 2 bases and 0 bases, in that order; junction bases with no gene match: 6. Germline loops: CDR1 MDHEN, CDR2 SYDVKM. The DNA of the CDR3 is TGTGCCAGCAGTTTAATCGGCGGGGGGCCCTCCTACGAGCAGTACTTC. This sequence encodes CASSLIGGGPSYEQYF.

This sequence joins TRBV5-8 and TRBJ2-3; D is unclear. CDR3 length: 12 residues. CDR1 and CDR2 (germline): SGHTS, YDEGEE. V was clipped by 4 bases and J by 2 bases, with 5 bases between them. For the CDR3, the DNA is TGTGCCAGCAGCGCAACCACAGATACGCAGTATTTT. It encodes CASSATTDTQYF.

The J gene is TRBJ1-5, the V gene TRBV4-1; D is unclear. Trimming shortened V by 1 base and J by 0 bases, and 7 bases separated the two germline ends. CDR1 MGHRA and CDR2 YSYEKL come from the germline V gene. The CDR3 length is 15 residues. In nucleotides, the CDR3 is TGCGCCAGCAGCCAAGTGGGGATTAGCAATCAGCCCCAGCATTTT. It yields the protein CASSQVGISNQPQHF.

The CDR3 loop reads CASSFLPGPTNTEAFF. Written as DNA, the CDR3 is TGCGCCAGCAGCTTCCTGCCGGGACCGACGAACACTGAAGCTTTCTTT. This chain connects TRBV5-1 to TRBJ1-1; TRBD1 might be the D (5 bases). The CDR3 is made up of 16 amino acids. The V end was cut by 2 bases, the J end by 1 base, with 15 bases between. Germline lookup yields CDR1 SGHRS and CDR2 YFSETQ.